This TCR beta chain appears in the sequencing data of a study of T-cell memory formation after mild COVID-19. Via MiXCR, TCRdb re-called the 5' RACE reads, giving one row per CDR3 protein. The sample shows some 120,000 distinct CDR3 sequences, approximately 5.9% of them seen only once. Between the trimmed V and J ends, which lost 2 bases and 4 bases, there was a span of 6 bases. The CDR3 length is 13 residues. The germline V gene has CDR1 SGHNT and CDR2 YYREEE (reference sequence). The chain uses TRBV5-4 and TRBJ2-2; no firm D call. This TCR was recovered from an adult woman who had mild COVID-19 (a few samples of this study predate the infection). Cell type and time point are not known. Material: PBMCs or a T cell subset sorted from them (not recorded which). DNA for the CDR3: TGTGCCAGCAGCTTTTGGGGCACCGGGGAGCTGTTTTTT. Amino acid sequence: CASSFWGTGELFF.